One and the same sample provided the 29 T cell receptor beta chains below, sequenced in a study of blood T cell repertoires in COVID-19. Measured with immunoSEQ multiplex PCR; TCRdb has only the in-frame clones, and not every one. Of approximately 180,000 clones listed, over 60% are singletons. Sequencing was carried out using peripheral blood. These receptor sequences come from a woman aged 70-85 years with acute or convalescent COVID-19.

This chain links TRBV28 with TRBJ2-1; the D gene is possibly TRBD2 (6 bases). V lost 8 bases to trimming and J lost 8 bases, with 16 bases between them. The CDR3 totals 13 residues. From germline, CDR1 is MDHEN and CDR2 SYDVKM. DNA of the CDR3: TGTGCCAGCTCTCCTGTCGGGGAGGATGAGCAGTTCTTC. Amino acid sequence: CASSPVGEDEQFF.

This chain uses TRBV15 with TRBJ2-4, with TRBD2 matching over 10 bases. Trimming at V came to 0 bases and at J to 8 bases, leaving 7 bases not matched to a gene. From germline, CDR1 is LNHNV and CDR2 YYDKDF (reference sequence). The CDR3 sequence is 16 residues long. CDR3 residues: CATSRDVSTSGYIQYF. CDR3 DNA: TGTGCCACCAGCAGAGATGTCTCGACTAGCGGGTACATTCAGTACTTC. The whole variable domain, filled in from reference TRBV15 and TRBJ2-4, reads DAMVIQNPRYQVTQFGKPVTLSCSQTLNHNVMYWYQQKSSQAPKLLFHYYDKDFNNEADTPDNFQSRRPNTSFCFLDIRSPGLGDTAMYLCATSRDVSTSGYIQYFGAGTRLSVL.

The chain recombines TRBV6-5 with TRBJ2-2; 9 bases are shared with TRBD2. CDR1 and CDR2 from the germline V gene are MNHEY and SVGAGI. The CDR3 extends over 13 amino acids. The junction had 4 bases not matched to a gene; V was cut back by 8 bases and J by 6 bases. This CDR3 reads CASGLAIPGELFF. CDR3 nucleotides: TGTGCCAGCGGACTAGCGATCCCCGGGGAGCTGTTTTTT.

To note about this clone: The same CDR3 can be traced to other DNA sequences in this sample. V usage is TRBV27 and J usage is TRBJ2-5, with D possibly TRBD2 on 5 matching bases. V was pared by 3 bases and J by 2 bases, with 7 bases between. The CDR3 is 13 residues long. The germline V gene has CDR1 MNHEY and CDR2 SMNVEV (reference sequence). The CDR3 DNA reads TGTGCCAGCAGTTTCCCGGGACAAGAGACCCAGTACTTC. Translating it yields CASSFPGQETQYF.

The rearrangement uses TRBV5-1 and TRBJ2-1; possibly TRBD2 for D (5 bases). Germline CDR1 reads SGHRS; CDR2 reads YFSETQ. The CDR3 has 16 amino acids. Trimming took off 4 bases at V and 2 bases at J, with 16 bases between the two ends. DNA for the CDR3: TGCGCCAGCAGCGAACCCGGGATAAGGACCTACAATGAGCAGTTCTTC. Residues: CASSEPGIRTYNEQFF.

The chain recombines TRBV7-7 with TRBJ2-2; 11 positions match TRBD1. The V segment lost 5 bases and the J segment 3 bases; nucleotides outside the gene matches: 11. The CDR3 is made up of 18 amino acids. From germline, CDR1 is SSHAT and CDR2 FNYEAQ (reference sequence). This CDR3 reads CASSARGGTGGHTGELFF. CDR3 in DNA: TGTGCCAGCAGCGCCCGCGGGGGGACAGGGGGGCACACCGGGGAGCTGTTTTTT.

The chain is built from TRBV7-3 and TRBJ2-2; D gene unclear. This CDR3 contains 12 residues. Germline V CDR1 and CDR2: SGHTA, FQGTGA. V was shortened by 5 bases and J by 2 bases, with 3 bases between the two germline ends. This CDR3 reads CASSTNTGELFF. For the CDR3, the DNA is TGTGCCAGCAGCACAAACACCGGGGAGCTGTTTTTT.

This chain uses TRBV5-1 with TRBJ1-1, with D possibly TRBD1 on 6 matching bases. This CDR3 has 16 residues. V was cut by 3 bases and J by 0 bases, with 15 bases left in between. Germline CDR1 is SGHRS and CDR2 is YFSETQ. CDR3 residues: CASSSADSDMNTEAFF. CDR3 bases: TGCGCCAGCAGCTCGGCGGACAGTGACATGAACACTGAAGCTTTCTTT.

The chain uses TRBV19 and TRBJ1-3; D gene ambiguous. Trimming took 1 base from V and 0 from J, leaving 7 bases between them. Germline CDR1 LNHDA, CDR2 SQIVND (reference sequence). This CDR3 contains 15 residues. The CDR3, as DNA: TGTGCCAGTAGTATAGGGAGGAGCTCTGGAAACACCATATATTTT. Its protein is CASSIGRSSGNTIYF.

A single count supports this clone. V is TRBV6-5 and J is TRBJ1-1; 9 positions match TRBD1. With V trimmed by 5 bases and J by 3 bases, 7 bases remained unmatched. Germline loops: CDR1 MNHEY, CDR2 SVGAGI. The CDR3 is 15 residues long. CDR3 nucleotides: TGTGCCAGCAGTCCGATAACAGGGGGCTACACTGAAGCTTTCTTT. Protein sequence: CASSPITGGYTEAFF.

The J gene is TRBJ1-6, the V gene TRBV21-1. TRBV21-1 is listed as a pseudogene. This CDR3 spans 19 amino acids. CDR3 nucleotide sequence: TGTGCCAGCAGCAAATTTGACCCCCCATACATGGTAGCCAACTCACCCCTCCACTTT. It encodes CASSKFDPPYMVANSPLHF.

The chain uses TRBV6-5 and TRBJ2-4; tentatively, D is TRBD2 (6 bases). The CDR3 length is 14 residues. The germline V and J ends were trimmed by 8 bases and 6 bases, with 17 bases remaining between them. CDR1 and CDR2 (germline): MNHEY, SVGAGI. Here the CDR3 reads CASAGTGTRNIQYF. The CDR3 DNA is TGTGCCAGCGCGGGCACCGGGACTCGAAACATTCAGTACTTC.

The gene calls are TRBV5-4 and TRBJ2-1; D possibly corresponds to TRBD2 (6 bases). This CDR3 is built from 15 residues. V lost 1 base to trimming and J lost 2 bases, with 10 bases between them. Germline V gene lookup returns CDR1 SGHNT and CDR2 YYREEE (reference sequence). In DNA, the CDR3 is TGTGCCAGCAGCTTGAGCGGGTCCCCCTACAATGAGCAGTTCTTC. It yields the protein CASSLSGSPYNEQFF.

This chain connects TRBV19 to TRBJ2-2, with TRBD1 matching 8 bases. The CDR3 loop spans 18 amino acids. The V gene end was trimmed by 3 bases and the J gene end by 7 bases; junction bases not matched to a gene: 16. CDR1 is LNHDA, CDR2 SQIVND, per germline (reference sequence). The CDR3 sequence: CASSIKGPRQGFLGELFF. CDR3 nucleotides: TGTGCCAGTAGTATTAAAGGTCCGAGACAGGGGTTCCTCGGGGAGCTGTTTTTT.

This clone was seen a few times. This chain joins TRBV30 and TRBJ1-1; D is possibly TRBD1 (6 bases). The CDR3 is 12 amino acids. The germline CDR1 and CDR2 sequences are GTSNPN and SVGIG (reference sequence). Trimming shortened V by 3 bases and J by 8 bases, and 13 bases separated the two germline ends. The CDR3 loop reads CAWSGGGREAFF. The CDR3 nucleotides are TGTGCCTGGAGCGGGGGGGGCAGGGAAGCTTTCTTT.

This clone was seen more than once but under ten times. The chain links TRBV5-8 to TRBJ1-5, with TRBD1 matching 7 bases. CDR3 length equals 18 residues. J was trimmed by 7 bases and V by 0 bases; bases with no gene match: 16. CDR1 is SGHTS, CDR2 YDEGEE, per germline. This chain's CDR3 is CASSLALSSDRADQPQHF. The CDR3 DNA reads as TGTGCCAGCAGCTTGGCCCTTTCATCCGACAGGGCGGACCAGCCCCAGCATTTT. Supplemented by reference TRBV5-8 and TRBJ1-5, the full variable domain reads EAGVTQSPTHLIKTRGQQATLRCSPISGHTSVYWYQQALGLGLQFLLWYDEGEERNRGNFPPRFSGRQFPNYSSELNVNALELEDSALYLCASSLALSSDRADQPQHFGDGTRLSIL.

The chain employs TRBV6-6 and TRBJ1-4, with D possibly matching TRBD1 (6 bases). Trimming left V 2 bases short and J 7 bases short, with 14 bases between. Looked up from germline, CDR1 is MNHNY and CDR2 is SVGAGI (reference sequence). This CDR3 region has 15 residues. The CDR3 sequence is CASSYRRGGFEKLFF. For the CDR3, the DNA is TGTGCCAGCAGTTACAGACGAGGGGGTTTTGAAAAACTGTTTTTT.

The chain has TRBV7-8 and TRBJ2-7; TRBD2 might be the D (6 bases). CDR1 and CDR2 (germline): SGHVS, FQNEAQ. Trimming removed 1 base from V and 2 bases from J, with 12 bases in between. This CDR3 has 15 amino acids. CDR3 coding DNA: TGTGCCAGCAGCTTAGAGGCGGGGACGACCTACGAGCAGTACTTC. It translates to CASSLEAGTTYEQYF.

The chain links TRBV6-5 to TRBJ2-4; 8 bases align to TRBD2. Germline assignment: CDR1 MNHEY and CDR2 SVGAGI. V trimming: 6 bases; J trimming: 6 bases; junction bases outside the gene matches: 10. The CDR3 loop spans 15 amino acids. CDR3 amino acids: CASSPATSALNIQYF. The CDR3 bases are TGTGCCAGCAGCCCCGCGACTAGCGCCTTAAACATTCAGTACTTC.

The V and J genes are TRBV28 and TRBJ1-5; 11 bases are a match to TRBD1. There are 15 residues in the CDR3. The germline gives CDR1 MDHEN, CDR2 SYDVKM. V shed 5 bases, J shed 6 bases, and the junction held 6 bases outside the gene matches. CDR3 residues: CASSPGQGAVQPQHF. Here the CDR3 DNA reads TGTGCCAGCAGTCCCGGACAGGGGGCCGTTCAGCCCCAGCATTTT.

This clone showed up just a few times. The chain joins TRBV9 to TRBJ2-5, with D unresolved. V lost 4 bases to trimming and J lost 2 bases, with 15 bases between them. The CDR3 runs 15 residues. Germline CDR1 and CDR2: SGDLS and YYNGEE. CDR3 bases: TGTGCCAGCAGCCGAGACTCCAACCCTCAAGAGACCCAGTACTTC. Amino acid sequence: CASSRDSNPQETQYF.

This chain uses TRBV6-1 with TRBJ1-6; D might be TRBD1 (5 bases). The CDR3 runs 19 residues. The germline V gene encodes CDR1 MNHNS and CDR2 SASEGT. The germline V and J ends were trimmed by 3 bases and 7 bases, with 25 bases remaining between them. The CDR3 DNA sequence: TGTGCCAGCAGTGATCTTACCTCGTGGGGGGGGTTCTTAAATTCACCCCTCCACTTT. This gives the protein CASSDLTSWGGFLNSPLHF.

This chain joins TRBV5-1 and TRBJ2-3, with 9 bases identical to TRBD2. The CDR3 consists of 15 residues. J was trimmed by 4 bases and V by 0 bases; bases with no gene match: 3. The germline V gene encodes CDR1 SGHRS and CDR2 YFSETQ. CDR3 in amino acids: CASSLGGRASDTQYF. CDR3 coding DNA: TGCGCCAGCAGCTTGGGCGGGAGGGCGTCAGATACGCAGTATTTT.

This clone was recorded many times. V usage is TRBV4-1 and J usage is TRBJ1-1, with no clear D. The germline V gene encodes CDR1 MGHRA and CDR2 YSYEKL. This CDR3 comprises 15 residues. Trimming removed 0 bases from V and 4 bases from J, with 12 bases in between. In DNA, the CDR3 is TGCGCCAGCAGCCAAGATTTCTTGGCTGCCACTGAAGCTTTCTTT. Amino acid sequence: CASSQDFLAATEAFF.

This chain uses TRBV14 with TRBJ2-7, with 7 bases matching TRBD1. The CDR3 is 13 residues long. Germline V CDR1 and CDR2: SGHDN, FVKESK. V was pared by 6 bases and J by 9 bases, with 11 bases of the junction left unmatched. The CDR3 sequence is CASSPQTGVWQYF. The CDR3 DNA reads as TGTGCCAGCAGTCCTCAAACAGGGGTTTGGCAGTACTTC.

The chain combines TRBV30 with TRBJ1-1; TRBD1 might be the D (5 bases). The CDR3 runs to 12 residues. Per the germline V gene, CDR1 is GTSNPN and CDR2 is SVGIG (reference sequence). Trimming cost V 2 bases and J 10 bases, with 14 bases left between them. The DNA for the CDR3 is TGTGCCTGGAGTTCCCAATGGGGCGGAGCTTTCTTT. This gives the protein CAWSSQWGGAFF.

V gene TRBV19 combines with J gene TRBJ1-1; D may be TRBD1 (5 bases). The CDR3 extends over 14 amino acids. With 4 bases removed from V and 3 bases from J, the gap between germline ends came to 12 bases. Germline CDR1 is LNHDA and CDR2 is SQIVND (reference sequence). The CDR3 region has the DNA TGTGCCAGTAGTAGTATAAGGGGTGACACTGAAGCTTTCTTT. This encodes CASSSIRGDTEAFF.

CDR3 loop: CASSSGSARNTIYF. The CDR3 DNA is TGTGCCAGCAGTTCGGGAAGCGCCCGAAACACCATATATTTT. V and J are TRBV3-1 (or the pseudogene TRBV3-2) and TRBJ1-3; D is unresolved. The V gene lost 6 bases and the J gene lost 5 bases, with 14 bases spanning the gap. The CDR3 contains 14 residues. CDR1 is LGHDT, CDR2 YNNKEL, per germline (reference sequence).

The CDR3 sequence: CASRTAGSGANVLTF. DNA of the CDR3: TGTGCCAGCAGAACCGCGGGATCTGGGGCCAACGTCCTGACTTTC. The chain recombines TRBV27 with TRBJ2-6; the D gene is possibly TRBD2 (6 bases). The CDR3 spans 15 residues. V lost 6 bases to trimming and J lost 1 base, with 10 bases between them. Germline V gives CDR1 MNHEY, CDR2 SMNVEV (reference sequence).